This is a list of T cell receptor beta chains from one sample in a study of T cells in Graves' hyperthyroidism and ophthalmopathy. MiXCR, applied by TCRdb to the multiplex PCR reads, yields one record per CDR3 protein. The profile shows approximately 400,000 distinct CDR3 sequences, roughly 14% of them singletons. The sequenced material came from blood. These receptors all come from a woman in her twenties or thirties with Graves' ophthalmopathy. CDR3s include the opening cysteine and the closing phenylalanine or tryptophan. Each record gives: V gene, CDR3 protein.

TRBV28	CASSTPGDRGLETQYF
TRBV30	CAWSVSGWLTYTF
TRBV18	CASSKTGNQPQHF
TRBV12-5	CASGLEPKLGTVDTGELFF
TRBV20-1	CSAVTGIAEAFF
TRBV2	CASSERTDTQYF
TRBV2	CASSATGEETQYF
TRBV24-1	CATSDLQGNTDTQYF
TRBV20-1	CSAYKGGYTF
TRBV7-2	CASSLDTTGPAGYTF
TRBV6-5	CASSYFHFRDTEETQYF
TRBV6-9	CASSSRLVESTGELFF
TRBV20-1	CSARRELNTGELFF
TRBV7-3	CASSSRTGESNEQFF
TRBV6-1	CASSEKAGGSDTQYF
TRBV6-5	CASSYSDTGYYEQYF
TRBV11-2	CASSTYPGINSPLHF
TRBV12-3/TRBV12-4	CASSRRNQPQHF
TRBV7-3	CASSPAGTTNEQFF
TRBV24-1	CATSDAPQGTHQPQHF
TRBV6-1	CASSEAPRNTIYF
TRBV6-1	CASSFIRGNLSYNEQFF
TRBV15	CATSRGGQIYEQYF
TRBV7-8	CASSLTRADEQFF
TRBV12-3/TRBV12-4	CASSSHGPGGNNEKLFF
TRBV28	CASIRAPPSGNTIYF
TRBV19	CASRMTTGDYETQYF
TRBV6-1	CASSETRRTTEAFF
TRBV24-1	CATQLSGTDTQYF
TRBV24-1	CATSDFSSTDRNTDTQYF
TRBV10-1	CASSESTGNTEAFF
TRBV27	CASSLWRGGELFF
TRBV27	CASSTTRNQPQHF
TRBV3-1	CASSIQFKRGGTDTQYF
TRBV19	CATNGGGYNSPLHF
TRBV6-2/TRBV6-3	CASSYSRRTGTGQETRYF
TRBV7-3	CASSLSARSEQYF
TRBV7-9	CASSFLAIRENTDTQYF
TRBV9	CASSASGTLNEKLFF
TRBV20-1	CSAREAAGGETIYF